This entry lists 14 T cell receptor beta chains sequenced from one sample in a study of technical replicates of blood from several donors. Profiled with immunoSEQ multiplex PCR; TCRdb holds only in-frame clones, not every one. This table has around 70,000 clones, approximately 97% appearing once. The source material was T cells isolated from PBMCs. These receptors were taken from a human donor in good health.

This clone has a single count. This sample also contains other DNA sequences that code for the same CDR3. J is TRBJ2-5 and V is TRBV20-1; D gene uncertain. CDR1 and CDR2 (germline): DFQATT, SNEGSKA (reference sequence). The V end lost 2 bases, the J end lost 5 bases, and 3 bases lay between the germline ends. CDR3 size: 10 residues. The CDR3 DNA reads as TGCAGTGCTAGACGGGAGACCCAGTACTTC. The encoded protein is CSARRETQYF.

V is TRBV6-1 and J is TRBJ1-1, with 7 positions matching TRBD1. Germline loops: CDR1 MNHNS, CDR2 SASEGT. This CDR3 spans 16 amino acids. The V and J ends lost 3 bases and 3 bases, in that order; junction bases with no gene match: 10. CDR3 DNA sequence: TGTGCCAGCAGTGAGGGAACAGGGGATGTATACACTGAAGCTTTCTTT. This gives the protein CASSEGTGDVYTEAFF.

The chain has TRBV7-6 and TRBJ1-4, with a tentative D call TRBD1 (6 bases). The V end was cut by 5 bases, the J end by 11 bases, with 21 bases between. The CDR3 loop spans 15 amino acids. Germline loops: CDR1 SGHVS, CDR2 FNYEAQ. The CDR3 reads CASSPVRTAVGKLFF. CDR3 in DNA: TGTGCCAGCAGCCCGGTCCGGACAGCTGTGGGGAAACTGTTTTTT.

This chain joins TRBV11-3 and TRBJ2-7; 10 nucleotides match TRBD2. The germline gives CDR1 SGHNT, CDR2 YENEEA. The CDR3 covers 14 residues. The V and J ends lost 1 base and 5 bases, in that order; junction bases with no gene match: 2. The DNA for the CDR3 is TGTGCCAGCAGCTTAGTAGCGGGGGGCCACGAGCAGTACTTC. It is translated as CASSLVAGGHEQYF.

V usage is TRBV14 and J usage is TRBJ2-7; weak D call: TRBD2 (6 bases). V was clipped by 0 bases and J by 4 bases, with 25 bases between them. The V gene's germline CDR1 is SGHDN and CDR2 FVKESK. CDR3 size: 19 residues. This CDR3 is CASSQDLGPLAGIRYEQYF. The CDR3 bases are TGTGCCAGCAGCCAAGATCTTGGCCCTTTGGCGGGGATTAGGTACGAGCAGTACTTC.

This chain links TRBV5-1 with TRBJ2-7, with D maybe TRBD2 (5 bases). This CDR3 contains 12 residues. Deletions cut 4 bases from V and 5 bases from J, with 10 bases between. In germline, CDR1 is SGHRS, CDR2 YFSETQ. The CDR3 here is CASSRDLNEQYF. The CDR3 nucleotides read TGCGCCAGCAGCCGGGATCTAAACGAGCAGTACTTC.

The chain joins TRBV2 to TRBJ1-5, with 9 bases lining up with TRBD1. The CDR3 has 14 residues. Germline loops: CDR1 SNHLY, CDR2 FYNNEI. The J segment lost 2 bases and the V segment lost 9 bases, leaving 5 bases of the junction unmatched. CDR3 bases: TGTGCCAGTGGGGACAGGGTTGGCAATCAGCCCCAGCATTTT. Residues: CASGDRVGNQPQHF.

The V gene is TRBV10-3, the J gene TRBJ1-2; the D gene is possibly TRBD1 (6 bases). The CDR3 has 15 amino acids. V was cut by 0 bases and J by 4 bases, with 12 bases left in between. CDR1 and CDR2 (germline): ENHRY, SYGVKD. CDR3 bases: TGTGCCATCAGTGAGTCAGCGGGGACAACCTATGGCTACACCTTC. Residues: CAISESAGTTYGYTF.

The chain has TRBV6-4 and TRBJ2-3, with TRBD1 identical over 7 bases. Germline-derived CDR1 and CDR2 are MRHNA and SNTAGT. The CDR3 is made up of 16 amino acids. V shed 0 bases, J shed 1 base, and the junction held 4 bases outside the gene matches. CDR3 nucleotide sequence: TGTGCCAGCAGTGACTCGCGACAGGGCGGCACAGATACGCAGTATTTT. This sequence encodes CASSDSRQGGTDTQYF.

This clone showed up just once. The chain is built from TRBV9 and TRBJ2-7, with 9 positions matching TRBD2. The CDR3 runs to 14 residues. Germline V gives CDR1 SGDLS, CDR2 YYNGEE. V lost 2 bases, J lost 3 bases, and 3 bases stayed unmatched. The CDR3 spells CASSVGLASYEQYF. The CDR3 nucleotides are TGTGCCAGCAGCGTGGGACTAGCTAGCTACGAGCAGTACTTC.

The chain uses TRBV7-3 and TRBJ1-1; 7 nucleotides match TRBD1. The CDR3 sequence is 13 residues long. Germline trimming cut 4 bases from V and 6 bases from J; bases unmatched to any gene: 5. Germline CDR1 SGHTA, CDR2 FQGTGA. The CDR3 DNA is TGTGCCAGCAGCTCAAACAGGGGTGCTGAAGCTTTCTTT. Amino acid sequence: CASSSNRGAEAFF.

The rearrangement uses TRBV16 and TRBJ2-7; 8 bases line up with TRBD2. The germline V gene encodes CDR1 KGHSY and CDR2 FQNENV. V gave up 2 bases and J gave up 2 bases; unmatched junction bases: 8. The CDR3 consists of 16 residues. CDR3 sequence: CASSQRAGVNPYEQYF. CDR3 bases: TGTGCCAGCAGCCAAAGAGCGGGAGTTAATCCCTACGAGCAGTACTTC.

The V gene is TRBV13, the J gene TRBJ1-2, with 7 bases that match TRBD1. CDR1 is PRHDT and CDR2 is FYEKMQ in the germline V gene (reference sequence). Germline trimming cut 1 base from V and 1 base from J; bases unmatched to any gene: 6. The CDR3 has 16 amino acids. In nucleotides, the CDR3 is TGTGCCAGCAGCTTAGCCTCCGGACAGGTTAACTATGGCTACACCTTC. It yields the protein CASSLASGQVNYGYTF. Looking up the rest from reference TRBV13 and TRBJ1-2 gives the full variable domain: AAGVIQSPRHLIKEKRETATLKCYPIPRHDTVYWYQQGPGQDPQFLISFYEKMQSDKGSIPDRFSAQQFSDYHSELNMSSLELGDSALYFCASSLASGQVNYGYTFGSGTRLTVV.

J is TRBJ1-2 and V is TRBV5-1, with unresolved D. Per the germline V gene, CDR1 is SGHRS and CDR2 is YFSETQ. Trimming removed 5 bases at V and 3 bases at J, with 26 bases between. CDR3 length equals 18 residues. The CDR3 loop reads CASRHPGLGQEEYYGYTF. CDR3 in DNA: TGCGCCAGCAGGCACCCCGGACTTGGGCAAGAAGAATACTATGGCTACACCTTC.